These 30 T cell receptor beta chains originate from one sample sequenced in a study of blood T cells in healthy people across ages. The authors ran a second PCR of about 7 to 12 cycles using a sample-barcoded 5' primer and a J-beta primer mix. TCRdb reprocessed the 5' RACE reads with MiXCR, giving one entry per CDR3 protein. The sample shows about 970,000 distinct CDR3 sequences, about 53% of them seen only once. The material sequenced was blood. The receptors were gathered from a woman in her sixties or seventies in good health.

This clonotype was counted a few times. The chain links TRBV28 to TRBJ1-2; 8 bases line up with TRBD1. The germline V gene has CDR1 MDHEN and CDR2 SYDVKM. CDR3 size: 16 residues. V was pared by 3 bases and J by 7 bases, with 13 bases of the junction left unmatched. CDR3 sequence (DNA): TGTGCCAGCAGTTTTTTTCGGCAGGGGGCGGGAGCTGGCTACACCTTC. Its translation is CASSFFRQGAGAGYTF.

The CDR3 sequence: CSASSSGIRGYEQYF. For the CDR3, the DNA is TGCAGTGCTAGCTCTAGCGGGATCCGAGGCTACGAGCAGTACTTC. The chain recombines TRBV20-1 with TRBJ2-5, with 9 bases that match TRBD2. Matching the DNA end better, TRBJ2-7 makes the J call doubtful. The CDR3 loop spans 15 amino acids. Germline loops: CDR1 DFQATT, CDR2 SNEGSKA (reference sequence).

This clonotype occurred many times. The chain employs TRBV9 and TRBJ1-2, with D hard to call. Germline CDR1 and CDR2: SGDLS and YYNGEE. This CDR3 is 13 amino acids long. Trimming left V 4 bases short and J 3 bases short, with 10 bases between. Here the CDR3 reads CASSSRNYYGYTF. CDR3 bases: TGTGCCAGCAGCAGCAGGAACTACTATGGCTACACCTTC.

The rearrangement uses TRBV7-2 and TRBJ2-3, with 9 nucleotides matching TRBD2. This CDR3 is built from 18 residues. V gave up 2 bases and J gave up 0 bases; unmatched junction bases: 9. CDR1 and CDR2 from the germline V gene are SGHTA and FQGNSA. CDR3 protein: CASSLTLAGTTSTDTQYF. As DNA, the CDR3 is TGTGCCAGCAGCTTAACGCTAGCGGGGACGACGAGCACAGATACGCAGTATTTT. Drawing the rest from reference TRBV7-2 and TRBJ2-3, the complete variable domain is GAGVSQSPSNKVTEKGKDVELRCDPISGHTALYWYRQSLGQGLEFLIYFQGNSAPDKSGLPSDRFSAERTGGSVSTLTIQRTQQEDSAVYLCASSLTLAGTTSTDTQYFGPGTRLTVL.

The chain employs TRBV3-1 and TRBJ2-1; no clear D. V was clipped by 1 base and J by 2 bases, with 9 bases between them. This CDR3 comprises 15 residues. The germline V gene encodes CDR1 LGHDT and CDR2 YNNKEL (reference sequence). CDR3 nucleotides: TGTGCCAGCAGCCAAGGGGTTCGCCCCTACAATGAGCAGTTCTTC. This encodes CASSQGVRPYNEQFF.

This clonotype was counted only a few times. This chain uses TRBV21-1 with TRBJ2-3; TRBD1, as called in the table, went unchecked against the DNA. TRBV21-1 is shown as a pseudogene. CDR3 length: 16 residues. In DNA form, the CDR3 reads TGTGCCAGCAGCAAATCCAGTCGGGGGTTCACAGATACGCAGTATTTT. Its protein is CASSKSSRGFTDTQYF.

A few counts support this clonotype. This chain links TRBV20-1 with TRBJ2-4; TRBD2 is a possible D gene (6 bases). V lost 6 bases and J 3 bases, leaving 18 bases between the germline ends. The CDR3 consists of 15 residues. Germline V gene sequence: CDR1 DFQATT, CDR2 SNEGSKA (reference sequence). The CDR3 loop reads CSARGGGLVKNIQYF. CDR3 nucleotides: TGCAGTGCCCGGGGTGGAGGGTTGGTCAAAAACATTCAGTACTTC.

V gene TRBV20-1 combines with J gene TRBJ2-7; TRBD2 aligns across 11 bases. Germline CDR1 reads DFQATT; CDR2 reads SNEGSKA (reference sequence). V dropped 5 bases and J dropped 0; count of bases not matched to a gene: 6. The CDR3 length is 15 residues. The CDR3 region is CSASHTSGGSYEQYF. CDR3 sequence (DNA): TGCAGTGCTTCACACACTAGCGGGGGCTCCTACGAGCAGTACTTC.

The CDR3 sequence: CATTSVNYNEQFF. In DNA, the CDR3 is TGTGCCACAACTAGCGTAAACTACAATGAGCAGTTCTTC. The rearrangement joins TRBV10-3 to TRBJ2-1; TRBD2 matches at 7 bases. Germline V gene lookup returns CDR1 ENHRY and CDR2 SYGVKD. The CDR3 totals 13 residues. The V segment lost 10 bases and the J segment 3 bases; nucleotides outside the gene matches: 6.

This chain links TRBV3-1 with TRBJ2-7; TRBD2 is a possible D gene (6 bases). This CDR3 has 15 residues. CDR1 is LGHDT and CDR2 is YNNKEL in the germline V gene (reference sequence). V shed 4 bases and J shed 0 bases, with 13 bases lying between them. The DNA for the CDR3 is TGTGCCAGCAGCCCCGGGACTCTAAGCTCCTACGAGCAGTACTTC. Translated, it gives CASSPGTLSSYEQYF.

This clonotype was seen ten or more times. The V call is TRBV6-2 or TRBV6-3, the J call TRBJ2-5; 9 nucleotides match TRBD2. J gave up 5 bases and V 0 bases, and 10 bases lay outside the gene matches. This CDR3 contains 17 residues. Germline CDR1 is MNHEY and CDR2 is SVGEGT. The CDR3 DNA is TGTGCCAGCAGTTACTCAGGTAGCGGGAGTAATCCGGAGACCCAGTACTTC. Translated: CASSYSGSGSNPETQYF.

This chain uses TRBV5-1 with TRBJ2-1, with unresolved D. V lost 4 bases and J 8 bases, leaving 16 bases between the germline ends. From germline, CDR1 is SGHRS and CDR2 YFSETQ. CDR3 length: 14 amino acids. The CDR3 region has the DNA TGCGCCAGCAGCGCGACTGTGTCAACGTATGAGCAGTTCTTC. Protein product: CASSATVSTYEQFF.

J is TRBJ2-2 and V is TRBV29-1, with TRBD1 matching over 7 bases. The CDR3 runs to 13 residues. J lost 5 bases, V lost 5 bases, and 5 bases had no gene match. Looked up from germline, CDR1 is SQVTM and CDR2 is ANQGSEA. The CDR3 sequence: CSVNRGQTGELFF. Here the CDR3 DNA reads TGCAGCGTTAATAGGGGGCAAACCGGGGAGCTGTTTTTT.

This clonotype turned up a few times. This chain uses TRBV12-3 or TRBV12-4 with TRBJ2-4, with 9 bases aligning to TRBD1. The CDR3 is 14 amino acids. J was trimmed by 13 bases and V by 7 bases; bases with no gene match: 14. CDR3 amino acids: CASTTPGGQGTQYF. The DNA for the CDR3 is TGTGCCAGCACCACCCCAGGCGGACAGGGGACGCAGTACTTC.

This clonotype was found a few times. This chain uses TRBV3-1 with TRBJ1-5, with TRBD1 as a possible D gene (5 bases). Germline values: CDR1 LGHDT, CDR2 YNNKEL (reference sequence). The germline V and J ends were trimmed by 0 bases and 2 bases, with 8 bases remaining between them. This CDR3 region has 15 residues. CDR3 coding DNA: TGTGCCAGCAGCCAAGATATGGGGGGCAATCAGCCCCAGCATTTT. This translates into CASSQDMGGNQPQHF. The entire variable domain, with the rest obtained from reference TRBV3-1 and TRBJ1-5, is as follows: DTAVSQTPKYLVTQMGNDKSIKCEQNLGHDTMYWYKQDSKKFLKIMFSYNNKELIINETVPNRFSPKSPDKAHLNLHINSLELGDSAVYFCASSQDMGGNQPQHFGDGTRLSIL.

The gene calls are TRBV5-1 and TRBJ2-3, with 9 bases aligning to TRBD2. In germline, CDR1 is SGHRS, CDR2 YFSETQ. CDR3 length equals 18 residues. V lost 0 bases to trimming and J lost 8 bases; unmatched junction nucleotides: 16. The CDR3 DNA sequence: TGCGCCAGCAGCTTGGGGGGGTTGCCTAGCGGGATCGGTGGTACGCAGTATTTT. The encoded protein is CASSLGGLPSGIGGTQYF.

This clonotype was seen a handful of times. The chain carries TRBV20-1 and TRBJ2-1, with 11 bases lining up with TRBD2. Trimming removed 4 bases from V and 6 bases from J; junction bases left unmatched: 5. The CDR3 is made up of 14 amino acids. Germline V gives CDR1 DFQATT, CDR2 SNEGSKA (reference sequence). The CDR3 spells CSATRLAGSNEQFF. In DNA form, the CDR3 reads TGCAGTGCTACTCGACTAGCGGGATCCAATGAGCAGTTCTTC.

V usage is TRBV7-9 and J usage is TRBJ2-1; D call uncertain. Trimming removed 5 bases from V and 5 bases from J, with 16 bases in between. CDR1 SEHNR and CDR2 FQNEAQ come from the germline V gene (reference sequence). This CDR3 is built from 15 residues. The CDR3 sequence is CASSPRAQRNNEQFF. CDR3 in DNA: TGTGCCAGCAGCCCTAGGGCACAGAGAAACAATGAGCAGTTCTTC.

V and J are TRBV28 and TRBJ2-3; 11 bases are shared with TRBD2. The germline V gene has CDR1 MDHEN and CDR2 SYDVKM. Trimming removed 5 bases from V and 3 bases from J; junction bases left unmatched: 10. The CDR3 spans 17 residues. The chain's CDR3 is CASSRLAGPYTTDTQYF. CDR3 coding DNA: TGTGCCAGCAGTAGACTAGCGGGGCCGTACACAACAGATACGCAGTATTTT.

This clonotype has only one observation. V gene TRBV28 combines with J gene TRBJ1-4, with D perhaps TRBD1 (5 bases). Looked up from germline, CDR1 is MDHEN and CDR2 is SYDVKM. This CDR3 has 15 amino acids. Trimming shortened V by 4 bases and J by 5 bases, and 14 bases separated the two germline ends. CDR3 nucleotides: TGTGCCAGCAGTTCTGGGGACGGACGAAATGAAAAACTGTTTTTT. This encodes CASSSGDGRNEKLFF.

As to this clonotype: Given the absence of the conserved phenylalanine or tryptophan at the CDR3 end, a read error is likely. The CDR3 spells CASSIPGGFHEQYY. In DNA form, the CDR3 reads TGTGCCAGCAGTATCCCGGGTGGATTCCACGAGCAGTACTAC. The chain joins TRBV28 to TRBJ2-5; no firm D call. Gene TRBJ2-7 matches the end of the DNA better, so the J call may be wrong. Germline V gene data show CDR1 as MDHEN and CDR2 as SYDVKM. The CDR3 has 14 residues.

V and J are TRBV20-1 and TRBJ2-7, with TRBD2 matching over 9 bases. The germline CDR1 and CDR2 sequences are DFQATT and SNEGSKA (reference sequence). The length of the CDR3 is 15 residues. Trimming removed 3 bases from V and 0 bases from J; junction bases left unmatched: 6. CDR3 in amino acids: CSASRLAGFSYEQYF. CDR3 nucleotides: TGCAGTGCTAGTCGGCTAGCGGGGTTCTCCTACGAGCAGTACTTC.

This sequence joins TRBV29-1 and TRBJ2-4, with 7 bases fitting TRBD1. The last part of the DNA fits TRBJ2-5 better; the J call may be wrong. This CDR3 has 13 amino acids. Germline lookup yields CDR1 SQVTM and CDR2 ANQGSEA. CDR3 in DNA: TGCAGCGTTGCCGACAGGGTTCGTGAGACCCAGTACTTC. This gives the protein CSVADRVRETQYF.

This clonotype occurred once. This chain links TRBV18 with TRBJ2-2; TRBD2 matches 10 bases. CDR3 length: 15 amino acids. V was pared by 3 bases and J by 4 bases, with 2 bases of the junction left unmatched. Looked up from germline, CDR1 is KGHSH and CDR2 is LQKENI. CDR3 protein: CASSPGLASTGELFF. CDR3 coding DNA: TGTGCCAGCTCACCGGGACTAGCGAGCACCGGGGAGCTGTTTTTT.

This clonotype was detected only a few times. The chain joins TRBV9 to TRBJ2-7; tentative D call: TRBD1 (5 bases). V lost 3 bases, J lost 0 bases, and 10 bases lay in between. This CDR3 is 14 amino acids long. Germline values: CDR1 SGDLS, CDR2 YYNGEE. The CDR3 DNA follows: TGTGCCAGCAGCGCGGACACTCTCTCCTACGAGCAGTACTTC. It specifies CASSADTLSYEQYF.

This clonotype was seen just once. The chain recombines TRBV4-3 with TRBJ2-1; 8 nucleotides align to TRBD2. CDR3 length: 15 amino acids. The germline CDR1 and CDR2 sequences are LGHNA and YSLEER. J gave up 4 bases and V 5 bases, and 7 bases lay outside the gene matches. The CDR3 bases are TGCGCCAGCAGCAATATAGCGGGGAATTACAATGAGCAGTTCTTC. Amino acid sequence: CASSNIAGNYNEQFF.

The V gene is TRBV18, the J gene TRBJ2-3; no definite D call. The V end was cut by 6 bases, the J end by 6 bases, with 22 bases between. CDR3 length: 16 amino acids. CDR1 KGHSH and CDR2 LQKENI come from the germline V gene. The CDR3 loop reads CASSPNLAARQDTQYF. For the CDR3, the DNA is TGTGCCAGCTCTCCTAACCTTGCGGCCAGGCAGGATACGCAGTATTTT.

This chain uses TRBV6-6 with TRBJ2-7, with 9 bases lining up with TRBD2. This CDR3 has 14 residues. Germline values: CDR1 MNHNY, CDR2 SVGAGI (reference sequence). Losses at the gene ends were 3 bases for V and 3 bases for J; bases not matched to a gene: 3. CDR3 sequence reads: CASSYSGSDYEQYF. The CDR3 DNA reads TGTGCCAGCAGTTATAGCGGGAGTGACTACGAGCAGTACTTC.

The chain uses TRBV27 and TRBJ1-2, with D possibly matching TRBD1 (6 bases). The CDR3 totals 13 residues. From germline, CDR1 is MNHEY and CDR2 SMNVEV (reference sequence). Trimming pared 5 bases from V and 4 bases from J, leaving 11 bases between. The CDR3 coding sequence is TGTGCCAGCAGTGCCCGACAGGCCTATGGCTACACCTTC. Translating it yields CASSARQAYGYTF.

This chain links TRBV20-1 with TRBJ2-7, with D possibly being TRBD1 (7 bases). Germline loops: CDR1 DFQATT, CDR2 SNEGSKA (reference sequence). V was clipped by 4 bases and J by 2 bases, with 27 bases between them. This CDR3 comprises 18 residues. The CDR3 loop is CSATAWGTEVSGPYEQYF. The CDR3 nucleotides are TGCAGTGCTACCGCGTGGGGGACAGAAGTAAGCGGGCCCTACGAGCAGTACTTC.